Below are 18 T cell receptor beta chains sequenced from a single sample in a study of prognosis after radiotherapy for stage I lung cancer (dated by TCRdb to the early 2020s). TCRdb shows the sequencer as Illumina HiSeq 3000. Two rounds of multiplex PCR were used to amplify the TCR beta CDR3 region from genomic DNA. In the first round of PCR, primers specific to each TRBV and TRBJ gene were used, and the primer sequences are filed in Chinese patent CN105087789A. TCRdb passed the public sequencing reads through fastp at Q25 and MiXCR, retaining productive beta sequences. Each entry is one CDR3 protein sequence, shown with its most common DNA and genes. This sample holds some 56,000 distinct CDR3 sequences; approximately 25% were observed only once. Around 8.1% of the sample is in the top ten clones. Sequencing was performed on PBMCs, taken before or after stereotactic body radiation therapy (not recorded which). These TCRs come from a donor over 45 with non-small cell lung cancer.

This clonotype was seen repeatedly, ten times or more. This sequence joins TRBV10-2 and TRBJ2-5, with 9 bases that match TRBD1. Germline V CDR1 and CDR2: WSHSY, SAAADI. The CDR3 sequence is 15 residues long. J was trimmed by 1 base and V by 7 bases; bases with no gene match: 7. Here the CDR3 DNA reads TGCGCCAGCATTAGGGACAGGGTGGGCCAAGAGACCCAGTACTTC. Translated, it gives CASIRDRVGQETQYF.

This clonotype was seen at least ten times. The chain uses TRBV3-1 and TRBJ1-5, with a possible D match to TRBD1 (5 bases). The germline gives CDR1 LGHDT, CDR2 YNNKEL (reference sequence). The CDR3 extends over 15 amino acids. Trimming shortened V by 0 bases and J by 8 bases, and 14 bases separated the two germline ends. CDR3 coding DNA: TGTGCCAGCAGCCAAGATTTGGGACCCCAGAAGCCCCAGCATTTT. Translation: CASSQDLGPQKPQHF.

As regards this clonotype: A far larger clone is one nucleotide away, so this likely arose from a read error. The chain combines TRBV6-2 or TRBV6-3 with TRBJ2-3, with a possible D match to TRBD2 (7 bases). Trimming shortened V by 6 bases and J by 6 bases, and 19 bases separated the two germline ends. From germline, CDR1 is MNHEY and CDR2 SVGEGT. The CDR3 runs 15 residues. CDR3 sequence: CASRAQGGASDTQYF. The CDR3 bases are TGTGCCAGCAGAGCTCAAGGGGGGGCCAGCGATACGCAGTATTTT.

This clonotype was seen ten or more times. The chain uses TRBV7-2 and TRBJ1-1, with TRBD1 as a possible D gene (5 bases). This CDR3 region has 13 residues. Trimming took off 5 bases at V and 5 bases at J, with 12 bases between the two ends. CDR1 and CDR2 from the germline V gene are SGHTA and FQGNSA. CDR3 sequence (DNA): TGTGCCAGCAGCGCTGACGGGGGGACTGAAGCTTTCTTT. Translated: CASSADGGTEAFF.

J is TRBJ2-5 and V is TRBV5-4; a possible D gene is TRBD2 (6 bases). V lost 4 bases to trimming and J lost 1 base, with 11 bases between them. The CDR3 totals 14 residues. Germline loops: CDR1 SGHNT, CDR2 YYREEE (reference sequence). This CDR3 reads CASSGGTVQETQYF. The CDR3 DNA reads TGTGCCAGCAGCGGAGGGACTGTCCAAGAGACCCAGTACTTC.

The J gene is TRBJ2-3, the V gene TRBV6-1, with 9 bases fitting TRBD2. Germline trimming cut 7 bases from V and 5 bases from J; bases unmatched to any gene: 13. The CDR3 is 16 amino acids. CDR1 and CDR2 (germline): MNHNS, SASEGT. CDR3 bases: TGTGCCAGCATGCCCAGGAAGCGGGGGGAAGTAGATACGCAGTATTTT. Translated, it gives CASMPRKRGEVDTQYF.

A remark on this clonotype: A far larger clone is one nucleotide away, so this likely arose from a read error. The V and J genes are TRBV6-4 and TRBJ1-3; 8 bases are a match to TRBD1. CDR1 and CDR2 (germline): MRHNA, SNTAGT. This CDR3 contains 16 residues. Losses at the gene ends were 6 bases for V and 7 bases for J; bases not matched to a gene: 14. CDR3 bases: TGTGCCAGCAGCCGTCACGACAGGGGCACCGGGAACACCATATATTTT. This translates into CASSRHDRGTGNTIYF.

This clonotype was detected ten times or more. The V gene is TRBV6-1, the J gene TRBJ1-5; a possible D gene is TRBD1 (5 bases). The germline V gene has CDR1 MNHNS and CDR2 SASEGT. CDR3 length: 14 residues. Trimming took 5 bases from V and 3 from J, leaving 11 bases between them. Written as DNA, the CDR3 is TGTGCCAGCAGTACTCTAGGGGCCAATCAGCCCCAGCATTTT. Translating it yields CASSTLGANQPQHF.

This clonotype came up many times. The V call is TRBV2, the J call TRBJ2-5, with TRBD2 identical over 10 bases. Gene TRBJ2-1 matches the end of the DNA better, so the J call may be wrong. Per the germline V gene, CDR1 is SNHLY and CDR2 is FYNNEI. The CDR3 spans 15 residues. CDR3 region: CATGSSSGGANEQFF. The CDR3 nucleotides read TGTGCCACAGGTAGTAGCAGCGGGGGGGCCAATGAGCAGTTCTTC.

This clonotype rates as medium-sized (0.01 to 0.1%). The CDR3 region is CASSLASGEQYF. In DNA form, the CDR3 reads TGCGCCAGCAGCTTGGCGTCTGGCGAGCAGTACTTC. The chain combines TRBV5-1 with TRBJ2-7; D remains unclear. Germline V gene data show CDR1 as SGHRS and CDR2 as YFSETQ. The CDR3 has 12 amino acids. Trimming took off 0 bases at V and 6 bases at J, with 7 bases between the two ends.

This clonotype was recorded at least ten times. The CDR3 region is CASSPQDRVGDTQYF. The CDR3 DNA reads TGTGCCAGTAGTCCCCAGGACAGGGTGGGAGATACGCAGTATTTT. This sequence joins TRBV19 and TRBJ2-3; 8 bases fit TRBD1. Germline-derived CDR1 and CDR2 are LNHDA and SQIVND (reference sequence). CDR3 length: 15 residues. The V segment lost 5 bases and the J segment 5 bases; nucleotides outside the gene matches: 9.

This clonotype was observed at least ten times. The chain carries TRBV15 and TRBJ2-3; D gene uncertain. Trimming took off 1 base at V and 6 bases at J, with 11 bases between the two ends. Germline V gene lookup returns CDR1 LNHNV and CDR2 YYDKDF (reference sequence). CDR3 size: 14 residues. The CDR3 sequence is CATSRGGSGDTQYF. DNA for the CDR3: TGTGCCACCAGCAGAGGTGGATCTGGGGATACGCAGTATTTT.

Of note for this clonotype: Being one base from a much bigger clone, this may be a read error. This chain connects TRBV9 to TRBJ1-1; unclear D gene. The length of the CDR3 is 14 residues. Germline V gives CDR1 SGDLS, CDR2 YYNGEE. Trimming removed 0 bases from V and 1 base from J, with 7 bases in between. DNA of the CDR3: TGTGCCAGCAGCGTAGGGACGGGGAACACTGAAGCTTTCTTT. It encodes CASSVGTGNTEAFF. Based on the CDR3 plus reference TRBV9 and TRBJ1-1, the full variable domain is DSGVTQTPKHLITATGQRVTLRCSPRSGDLSVYWYQQSLDQGLQFLIQYYNGEERAKGNILERFSAQQFPDLHSELNLSSLELGDSALYFCASSVGTGNTEAFFGQGTRLTVV.

This clonotype was detected many times. This chain links TRBV3-1 with TRBJ2-2, with 10 positions matching TRBD2. The CDR3 has 17 residues. The V segment lost 0 bases and the J segment 4 bases; nucleotides outside the gene matches: 5. CDR1 is LGHDT, CDR2 YNNKEL, per germline (reference sequence). The CDR3 here is CASSQDPRTSGTGELFF. The CDR3 DNA is TGTGCCAGCAGCCAAGACCCCCGGACTAGCGGCACCGGGGAGCTGTTTTTT.

This clonotype was counted at least ten times. The gene calls are TRBV3-1 and TRBJ2-5; possibly TRBD1 or TRBD2 for D (5 bases each). Germline assignment: CDR1 LGHDT and CDR2 YNNKEL (reference sequence). The CDR3 is made up of 16 amino acids. The V end lost 5 bases, the J end lost 3 bases, and 19 bases lay between the germline ends. Here the CDR3 reads CASSTQGRGVKETQYF. The CDR3 DNA reads TGTGCCAGCAGCACCCAGGGACGCGGAGTTAAAGAGACCCAGTACTTC.

For this clonotype: A far larger clone is one base from this, pointing to a likely read error. V usage is TRBV30 and J usage is TRBJ2-5; 10 bases agree with TRBD1. Judging by the DNA end, TRBJ2-1 fits better; the J call may be wrong. This CDR3 is built from 15 residues. The V gene's germline CDR1 is GTSNPN and CDR2 SVGIG (reference sequence). The CDR3 region is CVQGSGTGASNEQFF. CDR3 sequence (DNA): TGTGTCCAAGGATCCGGGACAGGGGCCAGCAATGAGCAGTTCTTC.

Turning to this clonotype: Given the absence of the conserved phenylalanine or tryptophan at the CDR3 end, a read error is likely. The DNA is omitted, as the CDR3 cannot be located on it reliably, and the CDR3 follows TCRdb's listing. The V call is TRBV6-2 or TRBV6-3, the J call TRBJ1-1. Both ends counted, the CDR3 spans 13 residues. Germline V gene lookup returns CDR1 MNHEY and CDR2 SVGEGT. The CDR3 sequence is CASSQTSWTEALL.

This clonotype showed up many times. The chain links TRBV28 to TRBJ1-1; D gene unclear. Germline assignment: CDR1 MDHEN and CDR2 SYDVKM. Trimming stripped 6 bases from V and 1 base from J, with 12 bases between. The CDR3 contains 14 residues. CDR3 in amino acids: CASRRQSQNTEAFF. The CDR3, as DNA: TGTGCCAGCAGGCGACAAAGCCAGAACACTGAAGCTTTCTTT.